This T cell receptor beta chain is drawn from a study of blood T cell repertoires in COVID-19. Each participant's cohort was designated according to participant-reported clinical history. Profiled with immunoSEQ multiplex PCR; TCRdb holds only in-frame clones, not every one. The table shows some 300,000 clones, with about nine tenths occurring only once. With 4 bases clipped from V and 3 bases from J, the junction kept 7 bases outside the gene matches. Germline CDR1 SGHRS, CDR2 YFSETQ. The CDR3 has 14 residues. The chain is built from TRBV5-1 and TRBJ2-7; 7 positions agree with TRBD1. The sequence was collected from a woman between 45 and 60 years old who had been exposed to COVID-19. The sequencing sample was made of PBMCs or T cells enriched from blood (not recorded which). In DNA, the CDR3 is TGCGCCAGCAGCCCTGGGACAGAGTTCTACGAGCAGTACTTC. It specifies CASSPGTEFYEQYF.